This T cell receptor (beta chain) was retrieved from a study of blood T cell repertoires in COVID-19. The wider study: COVID-19 samples from acute and convalescent phases originated in the United States, Italy and Spain. PBMCs, B-cell-depleted T cells, or T cells provided the cDNA or gDNA that made up the material.

V gave up 5 bases and J gave up 1 base, with 7 bases separating them. The germline V gene has CDR1 KGHDR and CDR2 SFDVKD. The CDR3 totals 13 residues. Per the original methods: Scientists estimated how many nucleated cells there were by amplifying reference gene primers. The assay was immunoSEQ multiplex PCR, and TCRdb's table has in-frame clones only and misses some. Clonal size and the V and J genes are those of that table, whereas D and trimming came from the DNA. The table shows 390,000 or so clones, with roughly 90% occurring only once. There are a few counts of this clone. This chain connects TRBV24-1 to TRBJ1-2; D not resolved. The TCR sequence derives from a man younger than 30 with active or convalescent COVID-19. The sample was peripheral blood. The CDR3 loop is CATSVGGNYGYTF. The DNA for the CDR3 is TGTGCCACCAGTGTTGGAGGTAACTATGGCTACACCTTC.